Listed here are 32 T cell receptor beta chains from one sample, sequenced in a study of blood T cell repertoires in COVID-19. Clones were read by immunoSEQ multiplex PCR, and TCRdb kept only the in-frame ones, dropping some. The sample shows around 150,000 clones, about four fifths of them seen only once. Material for sequencing was PBMCs or T cells enriched from blood (not recorded which). Every receptor here comes from a woman aged 55-75 years who had recovered from COVID-19.

The gene calls are TRBV15 and TRBJ2-3; the D is unclear. CDR1 is LNHNV and CDR2 is YYDKDF in the germline V gene (reference sequence). Trimming removed 0 bases at V and 0 bases at J, with 4 bases between. This CDR3 region has 14 residues. The CDR3 is CATSRDLSTDTQYF. CDR3 DNA: TGTGCCACCAGCAGAGATTTAAGCACAGATACGCAGTATTTT.

The J gene is TRBJ1-5, the V gene TRBV2, with TRBD1 matching 7 bases. The CDR3 has 18 amino acids. V lost 4 bases to trimming and J lost 0 bases; unmatched junction nucleotides: 12. Germline V gives CDR1 SNHLY, CDR2 FYNNEI. The CDR3 coding sequence is TGTGCCAGCAGTGGGGGGTGGACAGGATCCTTTAGCAATCAGCCCCAGCATTTT. Translating it yields CASSGGWTGSFSNQPQHF.

This chain links TRBV12-3 or TRBV12-4 with TRBJ1-2; D perhaps matches TRBD1 (5 bases). The CDR3 has 13 residues. V was clipped by 8 bases and J by 0 bases, with 10 bases between them. Written as DNA, the CDR3 is TGTGCCAGCCCAGAGACAGCTAACTATGGCTACACCTTC. Amino acids: CASPETANYGYTF.

The chain employs TRBV19 and TRBJ2-3; weak D call: TRBD2 (5 bases). This CDR3 is 12 amino acids long. In germline, CDR1 is LNHDA, CDR2 SQIVND (reference sequence). V lost 3 bases and J lost 7, with 8 bases in between. In DNA form, the CDR3 reads TGTGCCAGTAGTATTAGCGCAAATACGCAGTATTTT. It specifies CASSISANTQYF.

V gene TRBV5-4 combines with J gene TRBJ1-1; tentative D call: TRBD1 (5 bases). Trimming shortened V by 0 bases and J by 4 bases, and 13 bases separated the two germline ends. CDR1 is SGHNT and CDR2 is YYREEE in the germline V gene (reference sequence). The CDR3 consists of 15 residues. The CDR3 region has the DNA TGTGCCAGCAGCTTGGCTTCGGGGGGAGGCACTGAAGCTTTCTTT. This codes for CASSLASGGGTEAFF.

The chain uses TRBV3-1 (or the pseudogene TRBV3-2) and TRBJ2-2; 8 bases are a match to TRBD2. The CDR3 totals 14 residues. J was trimmed by 6 bases and V by 4 bases; bases with no gene match: 4. Per germline, CDR1 LGHDT and CDR2 YNNKEL (reference sequence). The CDR3: CASSLTGGAGELFF. CDR3 coding DNA: TGTGCCAGCAGCCTAACCGGGGGGGCCGGGGAGCTGTTTTTT.

This chain joins TRBV5-6 and TRBJ1-5, with a tentative D call TRBD1 (5 bases). There are 14 residues in the CDR3. Germline V lookup: CDR1 SGHDT, CDR2 YYEEEE. V shed 4 bases and J shed 6 bases, with 14 bases lying between them. Here the CDR3 reads CASSPQGSGQPQHF. Written as DNA, the CDR3 is TGTGCCAGCAGCCCCCAGGGATCTGGTCAGCCCCAGCATTTT. The whole variable domain, filled in from reference TRBV5-6 and TRBJ1-5, reads DAGVTQSPTHLIKTRGQQVTLRCSPKSGHDTVSWYQQALGQGPQFIFQYYEEEERQRGNFPDRFSGHQFPNYSSELNVNALLLGDSALYLCASSPQGSGQPQHFGDGTRLSIL.

The rearrangement joins TRBV27 to TRBJ2-7; the match to TRBD1 covers 9 bases. With 6 bases clipped from V and 1 base from J, the junction kept 7 bases outside the gene matches. The CDR3 is made up of 15 amino acids. Germline V gene data show CDR1 as MNHEY and CDR2 as SMNVEV (reference sequence). The CDR3 region has the DNA TGTGCCAGCAGGACTCCGGGACAGGGATCCTACGAGCAGTACTTC. As protein: CASRTPGQGSYEQYF.

This sequence joins TRBV5-6 and TRBJ2-2, with 9 bases fitting TRBD2. Germline assignment: CDR1 SGHDT and CDR2 YYEEEE. Trimming took 0 bases from V and 6 from J; bases not matched to a gene: 12. This CDR3 comprises 18 residues. In nucleotides, the CDR3 is TGTGCCAGCAGCTTGGAAGCGCTAGCGGGGAGCAAATCCGGGGAGCTGTTTTTT. This sequence encodes CASSLEALAGSKSGELFF. The full variable domain, completed using reference TRBV5-6 and TRBJ2-2, is DAGVTQSPTHLIKTRGQQVTLRCSPKSGHDTVSWYQQALGQGPQFIFQYYEEEERQRGNFPDRFSGHQFPNYSSELNVNALLLGDSALYLCASSLEALAGSKSGELFFGEGSRLTVL.

This chain connects TRBV9 to TRBJ1-2, with D possibly TRBD1 on 5 matching bases. Deletions cut 5 bases from V and 2 bases from J, with 13 bases between. Germline assignment: CDR1 SGDLS and CDR2 YYNGEE. This CDR3 has 14 residues. The CDR3 sequence is CASRAGRMNYGYTF. The CDR3 nucleotides read TGTGCCAGCAGAGCGGGACGGATGAACTATGGCTACACCTTC.

The chain combines TRBV9 with TRBJ2-7; no firm D call. Trimming removed 2 bases from V and 4 bases from J, with 10 bases in between. CDR3 size: 13 residues. Germline assignment: CDR1 SGDLS and CDR2 YYNGEE. The CDR3: CASSVARCYEQYF. CDR3 in DNA: TGTGCCAGCAGCGTGGCCCGATGTTACGAGCAGTACTTC.

The V gene is TRBV5-1, the J gene TRBJ2-5; the match to TRBD2 covers 9 bases. The CDR3 is 17 residues long. V lost 2 bases, J lost 5 bases, and 13 bases stayed unmatched. The germline CDR1 and CDR2 sequences are SGHRS and YFSETQ. The DNA for the CDR3 is TGCGCCAGCAGCTTCTCGCCGGGGCGGGGGGGCCAGGAGACCCAGTACTTC. Protein product: CASSFSPGRGGQETQYF.

CDR3 protein: CASSVTGEGNQPQHF. The CDR3 bases are TGTGCCAGTAGTGTTACAGGGGAAGGCAATCAGCCCCAGCATTTT. V gene TRBV19 combines with J gene TRBJ1-5; 7 bases fit TRBD1. CDR1 is LNHDA and CDR2 is SQIVND in the germline V gene (reference sequence). The V segment lost 5 bases and the J segment 2 bases; nucleotides outside the gene matches: 6. This CDR3 contains 15 residues.

The chain is built from TRBV19 and TRBJ2-3, with TRBD1 identical over 9 bases. The CDR3 loop spans 14 amino acids. Looked up from germline, CDR1 is LNHDA and CDR2 is SQIVND (reference sequence). The V and J ends lost 7 bases and 4 bases, in that order; junction bases with no gene match: 6. The CDR3, as DNA: TGTGCCAGTACTGGGACAGGGCATTCAGATACGCAGTATTTT. It encodes CASTGTGHSDTQYF.

This clone was recorded a few times. This sequence joins TRBV5-6 and TRBJ2-3, with D possibly being TRBD2 (6 bases). Trimming took off 0 bases at V and 10 bases at J, with 9 bases between the two ends. Germline V lookup: CDR1 SGHDT, CDR2 YYEEEE. This CDR3 has 12 residues. The CDR3, as DNA: TGTGCCAGCAGCTTGGCCGTAGCGGCGCAGTATTTT. Translating it yields CASSLAVAAQYF.

The J gene is TRBJ2-2, the V gene TRBV29-1; 7 bases fit TRBD1. The J segment lost 4 bases and the V segment lost 1 base, leaving 6 bases of the junction unmatched. CDR1 is SQVTM and CDR2 is ANQGSEA in the germline V gene. The CDR3 is 15 amino acids. CDR3 loop: CSVEGHRGSTGELFF. The CDR3 nucleotides read TGCAGCGTTGAAGGGCACAGGGGAAGCACCGGGGAGCTGTTTTTT.

In DNA form, the CDR3 reads TGTGCCAGCAGACGAACGGGTTCCTACGAGCAGTACTTC. Translating gives CASRRTGSYEQYF. This chain joins TRBV12-3 or TRBV12-4 and TRBJ2-7; the D is unclear. V lost 6 bases to trimming and J lost 1 base, with 10 bases between them. The CDR3 has 13 amino acids.

The V gene is TRBV6-6, the J gene TRBJ1-2; no reliable D call. CDR1 is MNHNY and CDR2 is SVGAGI in the germline V gene (reference sequence). Trimming stripped 5 bases from V and 0 bases from J, with 13 bases between. The length of the CDR3 is 15 residues. CDR3 amino acids: CASSENTNPNYGYTF. The CDR3 DNA sequence: TGTGCCAGCAGTGAGAATACTAACCCTAACTATGGCTACACCTTC.

The V and J genes are TRBV28 and TRBJ1-2, with TRBD1 as a possible D gene (5 bases). The V end lost 2 bases, the J end lost 6 bases, and 7 bases lay between the germline ends. CDR1 and CDR2 (germline): MDHEN, SYDVKM. The CDR3 is made up of 12 amino acids. The CDR3 reads CASSLGGNGYTF. The CDR3 DNA follows: TGTGCCAGCAGTTTAGGGGGGAATGGCTACACCTTC.

This clone was seen just once. This chain's CDR3 is CASRTSKYNEQFF. DNA of the CDR3: TGTGCCAGCAGAACTAGCAAATACAATGAGCAGTTCTTC. This chain joins TRBV6-5 and TRBJ2-1; D is perhaps TRBD2 (6 bases). The germline V and J ends were trimmed by 6 bases and 4 bases, with 10 bases remaining between them. CDR3 length: 13 amino acids. Germline V CDR1 and CDR2: MNHEY, SVGAGI.

The chain combines TRBV6-1 with TRBJ1-1, with D perhaps TRBD1 (5 bases). This CDR3 spans 15 amino acids. The germline V gene has CDR1 MNHNS and CDR2 SASEGT. The germline V and J ends were trimmed by 0 bases and 3 bases, with 11 bases remaining between them. The DNA of the CDR3 is TGTGCCAGCAGTGAAGCGCAGGGCAGGTACACTGAAGCTTTCTTT. Its translation is CASSEAQGRYTEAFF.

CDR3 region: CASSLGQVATNEKLFF. The CDR3 DNA is TGTGCCAGCAGCTTGGGGCAGGTTGCAACTAATGAAAAACTGTTTTTT. V usage is TRBV7-8 and J usage is TRBJ1-4; perhaps TRBD1 as D (5 bases). Trimming pared 3 bases from V and 0 bases from J, leaving 11 bases between. The length of the CDR3 is 16 residues. The V gene's germline CDR1 is SGHVS and CDR2 FQNEAQ.

This chain connects TRBV14 to TRBJ1-2; TRBD1 might be the D (6 bases). Germline V gives CDR1 SGHDN, CDR2 FVKESK. The CDR3 spans 15 residues. The V end lost 4 bases, the J end lost 4 bases, and 16 bases lay between the germline ends. CDR3 sequence reads: CASSPKQGRGYGYTF. The CDR3, as DNA: TGTGCCAGCAGCCCGAAACAGGGAAGGGGCTATGGCTACACCTTC.

The chain carries TRBV11-2 and TRBJ2-5; 7 bases line up with TRBD1. There are 15 residues in the CDR3. Germline CDR1 is SGHAT and CDR2 is FQNNGV. Trimming at V came to 5 bases and at J to 1 base, leaving 7 bases not matched to a gene. This chain's CDR3 is CASSPRDSSQETQYF. In DNA, the CDR3 is TGTGCCAGCAGCCCTAGGGACAGCAGCCAAGAGACCCAGTACTTC.

This clone was observed a single time. The chain links TRBV2 to TRBJ2-1; 12 nucleotides line up with TRBD2. The CDR3 is 15 amino acids. Looked up from germline, CDR1 is SNHLY and CDR2 is FYNNEI. The junction had 7 bases not matched to a gene; V was cut back by 1 base and J by 12 bases. CDR3 protein: CASSEGLAGGALQFF. Written as DNA, the CDR3 is TGTGCCAGCAGTGAAGGGCTAGCGGGGGGGGCATTGCAGTTCTTC.

This rearrangement joins TRBV5-1 to TRBJ2-7; TRBD1 agrees at 9 bases. This CDR3 spans 14 amino acids. Trimming removed 4 bases from V and 5 bases from J; junction bases left unmatched: 7. Germline V CDR1 and CDR2: SGHRS, YFSETQ. CDR3 sequence (DNA): TGCGCCAGCAGCCCCCCCACAGGGGGCGACGAGCAGTACTTC. It codes for CASSPPTGGDEQYF.

This chain links TRBV6-1 with TRBJ2-4; TRBD2 might be the D (7 bases). Germline CDR1 reads MNHNS; CDR2 reads SASEGT. The length of the CDR3 is 17 residues. Trimming cost V 2 bases and J 8 bases, with 22 bases left between them. The CDR3 here is CASSEKFRGAGVDIQYF. The CDR3 region has the DNA TGTGCCAGCAGTGAAAAGTTCCGGGGGGCGGGTGTAGACATTCAGTACTTC.

The chain employs TRBV5-1 and TRBJ1-2; 10 positions agree with TRBD1. CDR3 size: 14 residues. The trim removed 0 bases at V and 8 bases at J, leaving 4 bases unmatched. CDR1 is SGHRS, CDR2 YFSETQ, per germline. In DNA form, the CDR3 reads TGCGCCAGCAGCTTGGCCGGGACAGGGGAAGGCTACACCTTC. Translation gives CASSLAGTGEGYTF.

This clone was picked up one time. The chain combines TRBV3-1 (or the pseudogene TRBV3-2) with TRBJ1-6; maybe TRBD1 (5 bases). The CDR3 totals 18 residues. Trimming took off 4 bases at V and 0 bases at J, with 16 bases between the two ends. Germline lookup yields CDR1 LGHDT and CDR2 YNNKEL (reference sequence). The CDR3 sequence: CASSRRDGLSSYNSPLHF. For the CDR3, the DNA is TGTGCCAGCAGCCGGCGGGACGGGTTGAGCTCCTATAATTCACCCCTCCACTTT.

The CDR3 reads CASSDPSGHSYEQYF. The CDR3 DNA is TGTGCCAGCAGTGACCCTAGCGGCCACTCCTACGAGCAGTACTTC. This chain links TRBV6-2 or TRBV6-3 with TRBJ2-7; TRBD2 matches at 7 bases. Unmatched junction bases numbered 7, after V lost 5 bases and J lost 0 bases. The germline gives CDR1 MNHEY, CDR2 SVGEGT. The CDR3 totals 15 residues.

This sequence joins TRBV5-1 and TRBJ1-1; D is uncertain. Trimming left V 5 bases short and J 1 base short, with 12 bases between. The CDR3 length is 14 residues. The germline V gene has CDR1 SGHRS and CDR2 YFSETQ. CDR3: CASSQSPPNTEAFF. CDR3 sequence (DNA): TGCGCCAGCAGTCAATCCCCCCCGAACACTGAAGCTTTCTTT.

This chain connects TRBV6-5 to TRBJ2-1; 12 bases are shared with TRBD2. The CDR3 contains 15 residues. The V segment lost 5 bases and the J segment 7 bases; nucleotides outside the gene matches: 6. Germline values: CDR1 MNHEY, CDR2 SVGAGI. Here the CDR3 DNA reads TGTGCCAGCAGTAGGACTAGCGGGGTTGGAAATGAGCAGTTCTTC. This encodes CASSRTSGVGNEQFF.